One sample yielded the 25 T cell receptor beta chains listed below, sequenced in a study of cytotoxic CD8 clonotypes in ibrutinib-treated CLL. Profiled with immunoSEQ multiplex PCR; TCRdb holds only in-frame clones, not every one. The repertoire holds roughly 130,000 clones, with over 60% as singletons. Specimen: PBMCs, collected after 12 months of ibrutinib treatment. Every receptor here comes from a human donor with chronic lymphocytic leukemia.

The chain links TRBV6-1 to TRBJ1-1; 7 nucleotides agree with TRBD1. The germline gives CDR1 MNHNS, CDR2 SASEGT. The CDR3 sequence is 15 residues long. Unmatched junction bases numbered 8, after V lost 6 bases and J lost 1 base. CDR3 sequence: CASRTTGTENTEAFF. CDR3 in DNA: TGTGCCAGCAGAACTACCGGGACAGAGAACACTGAAGCTTTCTTT.

V and J are TRBV7-7 and TRBJ2-7; TRBD2 might be the D (6 bases). With 0 bases removed from V and 3 bases from J, the gap between germline ends came to 12 bases. The CDR3 covers 15 residues. CDR1 SSHAT and CDR2 FNYEAQ come from the germline V gene (reference sequence). CDR3 sequence reads: CASSLAGGSIYEQYF. For the CDR3, the DNA is TGTGCCAGCAGCTTAGCGGGAGGCTCAATCTACGAGCAGTACTTC.

The gene calls are TRBV5-4 and TRBJ2-1, with a tentative D call TRBD2 (6 bases). Trimming took 4 bases from V and 3 from J, leaving 14 bases between them. CDR1 is SGHNT and CDR2 is YYREEE in the germline V gene (reference sequence). This CDR3 contains 15 residues. CDR3 sequence (DNA): TGTGCCAGCAGCACTTCCCTGACTAGCTACAATGAGCAGTTCTTC. This encodes CASSTSLTSYNEQFF.

The rearrangement uses TRBV30 and TRBJ2-1, with D tentatively TRBD2 (6 bases). Germline-derived CDR1 and CDR2 are GTSNPN and SVGIG (reference sequence). V lost 4 bases and J lost 7, with 17 bases in between. This CDR3 contains 14 residues. The CDR3 nucleotides read TGTGCCTGGACCCCCGGGACGGGGAGGAATGAGCAGTTCTTC. Protein sequence: CAWTPGTGRNEQFF. Supplemented by reference TRBV30 and TRBJ2-1, the full variable domain reads SQTIHQWPATLVQPVGSPLSLECTVEGTSNPNLYWYRQAAGRGLQLLFYSVGIGQISSEVPQNLSASRPQDRQFILSSKKLLLSDSGFYLCAWTPGTGRNEQFFGPGTRLTVL.

The chain carries TRBV30 and TRBJ2-1; TRBD2 matches at 8 bases. The CDR3 runs 13 residues. The germline gives CDR1 GTSNPN, CDR2 SVGIG (reference sequence). V lost 8 bases to trimming and J lost 0 bases; unmatched junction nucleotides: 3. In nucleotides, the CDR3 is TGTGCCACCAGCGGGAGCTCCTACAATGAGCAGTTCTTC. Its protein is CATSGSSYNEQFF.

This clone was detected only a few times. The chain joins TRBV30 to TRBJ1-4; 9 nucleotides match TRBD1. Germline CDR1 reads GTSNPN; CDR2 reads SVGIG (reference sequence). The CDR3 is made up of 11 amino acids. The trim removed 1 base at V and 13 bases at J, leaving 1 base unmatched. The CDR3 DNA is TGTGCCTGGAGTGCGGGACAGGGACTGTTTTTT. Translated: CAWSAGQGLFF.

J is TRBJ2-3 and V is TRBV27; D might be TRBD1 (5 bases). V shed 4 bases and J shed 4 bases, with 9 bases lying between them. The CDR3 has 13 residues. CDR1 and CDR2 from the germline V gene are MNHEY and SMNVEV (reference sequence). CDR3 loop: CASSSQGSDTQYF. The CDR3 DNA reads as TGTGCCAGCAGTTCCCAGGGCTCAGATACGCAGTATTTT.

CDR3 in amino acids: CASSTPGQNTEAFF. The CDR3 region has the DNA TGTGCCAGCAGTACTCCGGGACAGAACACTGAAGCTTTCTTT. The chain links TRBV28 to TRBJ1-1, with D possibly TRBD1 on 6 matching bases. The V end was cut by 5 bases, the J end by 1 base, with 11 bases between. The CDR3 runs to 14 residues. Germline lookup yields CDR1 MDHEN and CDR2 SYDVKM.

This clone has only a few counts. This rearrangement joins TRBV2 to TRBJ2-7; either TRBD1 or TRBD2 may supply D (5 bases each). This CDR3 has 17 residues. Trimming removed 5 bases from V and 0 bases from J, with 20 bases in between. The germline V gene encodes CDR1 SNHLY and CDR2 FYNNEI. CDR3 DNA sequence: TGTGCCAGCAGTCCGGGCTCGGGACGAAGGGCCTCCTACGAGCAGTACTTC. It codes for CASSPGSGRRASYEQYF.

The rearrangement links TRBV7-2 to TRBJ2-3; D is uncertain. The germline V and J ends were trimmed by 2 bases and 0 bases, with 21 bases remaining between them. CDR1 is SGHTA and CDR2 is FQGNSA in the germline V gene. This CDR3 is 19 amino acids long. DNA of the CDR3: TGTGCCAGCAGCTTATTTCACACACCTCGGGCGGCAAGCACAGATACGCAGTATTTT. Residues: CASSLFHTPRAASTDTQYF. The whole variable domain, remainder taken from reference TRBV7-2 and TRBJ2-3, is GAGVSQSPSNKVTEKGKDVELRCDPISGHTALYWYRQSLGQGLEFLIYFQGNSAPDKSGLPSDRFSAERTGGSVSTLTIQRTQQEDSAVYLCASSLFHTPRAASTDTQYFGPGTRLTVL.

This rearrangement joins TRBV4-3 to TRBJ2-1; 7 bases fit TRBD1. With V trimmed by 0 bases and J by 9 bases, 20 bases remained unmatched. The CDR3 extends over 19 amino acids. Germline loops: CDR1 LGHNA, CDR2 YSLEER. The CDR3 bases are TGCGCCAGCAGCCAAGATCCCCTTACGATCGATAGGGGGCGCAGTGAGCAGTTCTTC. Translating gives CASSQDPLTIDRGRSEQFF.

This chain links TRBV9 with TRBJ1-4; D gene uncertain. Per germline, CDR1 SGDLS and CDR2 YYNGEE. V was pared by 0 bases and J by 5 bases, with 11 bases between. This CDR3 is 15 amino acids long. Written as DNA, the CDR3 is TGTGCCAGCAGCGTAGGGTCAGTCATAAATGAAAAACTGTTTTTT. It encodes CASSVGSVINEKLFF. The variable domain in full, completed from reference TRBV9 and TRBJ1-4, reads DSGVTQTPKHLITATGQRVTLRCSPRSGDLSVYWYQQSLDQGLQFLIQYYNGEERAKGNILERFSAQQFPDLHSELNLSSLELGDSALYFCASSVGSVINEKLFFGSGTQLSVL.

Only one count was recorded for this clone. The chain joins TRBV29-1 to TRBJ1-2, with D tentatively TRBD1 (5 bases). Trimming removed 6 bases from V and 8 bases from J, with 13 bases in between. This CDR3 contains 11 residues. Germline V gene data show CDR1 as SQVTM and CDR2 as ANQGSEA. Here the CDR3 DNA reads TGCAGCGTCCTCAGGGCTGGGGGCTACACCTTC. It specifies CSVLRAGGYTF.

The chain couples TRBV15 to TRBJ1-5, with D perhaps matching TRBD1 (6 bases). Germline CDR1 reads LNHNV; CDR2 reads YYDKDF (reference sequence). Between the trimmed V and J ends, which lost 3 bases and 1 base, there was a span of 10 bases. The CDR3 sequence is 15 residues long. The DNA of the CDR3 is TGTGCCACCAGCAGTGATGGACAGAGCAATCAGCCCCAGCATTTT. Amino acid sequence: CATSSDGQSNQPQHF.

The genes are TRBV9 and TRBJ2-3; 11 bases align to TRBD2. The CDR3 length is 15 residues. The J segment lost 5 bases and the V segment lost 3 bases, leaving 5 bases of the junction unmatched. Looked up from germline, CDR1 is SGDLS and CDR2 is YYNGEE. The CDR3 spells CASSAGTSGGDTQYF. The DNA of the CDR3 is TGTGCCAGCAGCGCAGGGACTAGCGGCGGAGATACGCAGTATTTT. Combining the CDR3 with reference TRBV9 and TRBJ2-3 gives the whole variable domain DSGVTQTPKHLITATGQRVTLRCSPRSGDLSVYWYQQSLDQGLQFLIQYYNGEERAKGNILERFSAQQFPDLHSELNLSSLELGDSALYFCASSAGTSGGDTQYFGPGTRLTVL.

V usage is TRBV10-3 and J usage is TRBJ2-1, with D maybe TRBD2 (6 bases). The V gene lost 1 base and the J gene lost 0 bases, with 10 bases spanning the gap. CDR1 is ENHRY, CDR2 SYGVKD, per germline. CDR3 length: 16 residues. CDR3 region: CAISEWSGFSYNEQFF. In DNA, the CDR3 is TGTGCCATCAGTGAGTGGAGCGGGTTCTCCTACAATGAGCAGTTCTTC.

The CDR3 nucleotides are TGTGCCAGCAGTTACGGCCTAGCGGGAGTCTCCTACGAGCAGTACTTC. Residues: CASSYGLAGVSYEQYF. This rearrangement joins TRBV6-6 to TRBJ2-7; 10 nucleotides match TRBD2. Per the germline V gene, CDR1 is MNHNY and CDR2 is SVGAGI (reference sequence). This CDR3 has 16 residues. The J segment lost 0 bases and the V segment lost 2 bases, leaving 4 bases of the junction unmatched.

This clone was seen more than once but under ten times. The chain has TRBV25-1 and TRBJ1-5; D is unresolved. The V and J ends lost 1 base and 7 bases respectively, with 5 bases between them. The CDR3 runs 12 residues. Germline V gene data show CDR1 as MGHDK and CDR2 as SYGVNS. CDR3 loop: CASSELGQPQHF. The CDR3 DNA reads as TGTGCCAGCAGTGAATTAGGGCAGCCCCAGCATTTT.

The chain has TRBV6-1 and TRBJ2-7, with 9 bases matching TRBD1. With V trimmed by 7 bases and J by 2 bases, 6 bases remained unmatched. This CDR3 spans 14 amino acids. Looked up from germline, CDR1 is MNHNS and CDR2 is SASEGT. In nucleotides, the CDR3 is TGTGCCAGCAATACCGGGACAGGGACCTACGAGCAGTACTTC. Protein: CASNTGTGTYEQYF.

Remarks on this clone: A junction boundary mismatches the germline segment, possibly from a read error. V usage is TRBV7-7 and J usage is TRBJ2-3; 12 nucleotides match TRBD2. The germline V gene has CDR1 SSHAT and CDR2 FNYEAQ (reference sequence). This CDR3 is 18 amino acids long. DNA for the CDR3: TGTGCTAGCAGCCCCTTTATAAGCCAGACTAGCGGGAGAGATACGCAGTATTTT. Amino acid sequence: CASSPFISQTSGRDTQYF.

CDR3 sequence reads: CASSLRFTSGILYEQYF. The CDR3 DNA reads TGTGCCAGCAGTTTACGATTCACTAGCGGGATCCTCTACGAGCAGTACTTC. V is TRBV27 and J is TRBJ2-7, with TRBD2 identical over 10 bases. V shed 2 bases and J 3 bases; nucleotides not matched to a gene: 10. Looked up from germline, CDR1 is MNHEY and CDR2 is SMNVEV (reference sequence). The CDR3 totals 17 residues.

The chain recombines TRBV2 with TRBJ2-7; no clear D gene. The length of the CDR3 is 13 residues. Per the germline V gene, CDR1 is SNHLY and CDR2 is FYNNEI. V lost 7 bases and J 1 base, leaving 11 bases between the germline ends. Here the CDR3 reads CASIPLISYEQYF. For the CDR3, the DNA is TGTGCCAGCATTCCTCTCATTTCCTACGAGCAGTACTTC.

This clone came up a few times. The chain has TRBV30 and TRBJ2-4; a weak D match, TRBD1 (6 bases). The CDR3 is 13 amino acids. Germline CDR1 and CDR2: GTSNPN and SVGIG (reference sequence). Trimming pared 3 bases from V and 2 bases from J, leaving 8 bases between. DNA of the CDR3: TGTGCCTGGAGAAGGGACACCAAAAACATTCAGTACTTC. Its translation is CAWRRDTKNIQYF. Full variable domain (rest looked up from reference TRBV30 and TRBJ2-4): SQTIHQWPATLVQPVGSPLSLECTVEGTSNPNLYWYRQAAGRGLQLLFYSVGIGQISSEVPQNLSASRPQDRQFILSSKKLLLSDSGFYLCAWRRDTKNIQYFGAGTRLSVL.

The sample holds a few counts of this clone. The J gene is TRBJ2-7, the V gene TRBV30; the D is unclear. Germline V gives CDR1 GTSNPN, CDR2 SVGIG (reference sequence). V was shortened by 4 bases and J by 6 bases, with 16 bases between the two germline ends. The CDR3 consists of 13 residues. This CDR3 is CAWTLWGGGEQYF. The CDR3 nucleotides read TGTGCCTGGACCCTCTGGGGTGGTGGCGAGCAGTACTTC.

This clone has just one count. This sequence joins TRBV10-3 and TRBJ2-7; D tentatively fits TRBD1 or TRBD2 (5 bases each). This CDR3 spans 14 amino acids. Trimming removed 2 bases from V and 3 bases from J, with 11 bases in between. Looked up from germline, CDR1 is ENHRY and CDR2 is SYGVKD. CDR3 in amino acids: CAISEGGSDYEQYF. The CDR3 nucleotides read TGTGCCATCAGTGAGGGGGGTAGCGACTACGAGCAGTACTTC.